The present TCR beta chain was sequenced within a study of T cells in narcolepsy. General study points: Reportedly, autoreactive clonotypes were serially detected in patients' blood but not controls'. Comparing one patient's CSF and blood CD4+ clonotypes highlighted HCRT- and TRIB2-specific autoreactive clonotypes.

Concerning this clone itself: Antigen unknown.

Sequencing used immunoSEQ multiplex PCR; TCRdb keeps in-frame clones, though not all of them. This sample has under 11,000 clones, with 60% to 80% found just once. J was trimmed by 6 bases and V by 4 bases; bases with no gene match: 8. The CDR3 length is 15 residues. Per the germline V gene, CDR1 is LGHNA and CDR2 is YNFKEQ. Sequenced material: CD45RA- memory CD8+ T cells from PBMCs. The chain joins TRBV4-2 to TRBJ2-1; 8 nucleotides agree with TRBD2. The source of this sequence is a human donor with narcolepsy. The CDR3 DNA reads TGTGCCAGCAGCCCTCCGGGACTAGACGTCAATGAGCAGTTCTTC. Its translation: CASSPPGLDVNEQFF.